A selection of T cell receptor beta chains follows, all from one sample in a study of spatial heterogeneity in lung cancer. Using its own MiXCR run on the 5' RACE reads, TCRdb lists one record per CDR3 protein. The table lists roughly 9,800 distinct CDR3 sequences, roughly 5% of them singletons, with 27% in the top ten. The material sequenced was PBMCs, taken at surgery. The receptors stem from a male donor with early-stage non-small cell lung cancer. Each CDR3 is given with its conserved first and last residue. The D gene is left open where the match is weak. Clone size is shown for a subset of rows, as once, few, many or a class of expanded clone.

CASSSPDMGTQYF | TGCGCCAGCAGCTCTCCTGATATGGGAACCCAGTACTTC | TRBJ2-5 | . | TRBV5-1 | medium-sized
CSVKQREEIDTQYF | TGCAGCGTCAAGCAGCGGGAGGAAATAGATACGCAGTATTTT | TRBJ2-3 | TRBD2 | TRBV29-1 | few
CASSYQGNTEAFF | TGTGCCAGCAGTTACCAAGGGAACACTGAAGCTTTCTTT | TRBJ1-1 | . | TRBV6-2/TRBV6-3 | many
CASSQVRANRQETQYF | TGTGCCAGCAGCCAAGTTCGGGCCAACAGGCAAGAGACCCAGTACTTC | TRBJ2-5 | . | TRBV3-1 | many
CATSRDAATPSYEQYF | TGTGCCACCAGCAGAGATGCAGCGACACCATCCTACGAGCAGTACTTC | TRBJ2-7 | . | TRBV15 | many
CASSPTRGTDTQYF | TGTGCCAGCAGCCCGACGAGGGGAACAGATACGCAGTATTTT | TRBJ2-3 | . | TRBV7-2 | many
CASSRWGETQYF | TGTGCCAGCAGCCGGTGGGGAGAGACCCAGTACTTC | TRBJ2-5 | . | TRBV7-6 | medium-sized
CASRSRAQETQYF | TGTGCCAGCAGATCCCGGGCCCAAGAGACCCAGTACTTC | TRBJ2-5 | . | TRBV12-3/TRBV12-4 | .
CASSQRTGRGEAFF | TGCGCCAGCAGCCAGAGGACAGGGCGTGGTGAAGCTTTCTTT | TRBJ1-1 | TRBD1 | TRBV4-3 | many
CASEGPDNEQFF | TGTGCCAGCGAGGGCCCTGACAATGAGCAGTTCTTC | TRBJ2-1 | . | TRBV7-9 | medium-sized
CASSPIAYRFTHEQYF | TGTGCCAGCAGCCCAATCGCCTACAGGTTTACTCACGAGCAGTACTTC | TRBJ2-7 | . | TRBV11-2 | medium-sized
CSVERSRGPISTDTQYF | TGCAGCGTTGAAAGGTCCCGGGGGCCGATTAGCACAGATACGCAGTATTTT | TRBJ2-3 | . | TRBV29-1 | many
CASTAGGPYEQYF | TGTGCCAGCACCGCGGGGGGACCCTACGAGCAGTACTTC | TRBJ2-7 | TRBD2 | TRBV2 | medium-sized
CASRMANTGELFF | TGTGCCAGCAGAATGGCGAACACCGGGGAGCTGTTTTTT | TRBJ2-2 | . | TRBV6-2/TRBV6-3 | many
CASGSGGANTQYF | TGCGCCAGCGGAAGCGGGGGGGCCAATACGCAGTATTTT | TRBJ2-3 | TRBD2 | TRBV23-1 | many
CASSHAERGSGANVLTF | TGCGCCAGCAGCCATGCGGAGAGGGGCTCTGGGGCCAACGTCCTGACTTTC | TRBJ2-6 | . | TRBV4-3 | medium-sized
CASSISSYNEQFF | TGTGCCAGTAGTATTTCTTCCTACAATGAGCAGTTCTTC | TRBJ2-1 | . | TRBV19 | .
CASSQDWDRGNYGYTF | TGTGCCAGCAGCCAAGATTGGGACAGGGGGAACTATGGCTACACCTTC | TRBJ1-2 | TRBD1 | TRBV4-2 | many
CASSPADRENNEQFF | TGTGCCAGCAGCCCGGCGGACAGAGAAAACAATGAGCAGTTCTTC | TRBJ2-1 | . | TRBV5-5 | few
CASSLGLAGVEQYF | TGCGCCAGCAGCTTGGGACTAGCGGGAGTTGAGCAGTACTTC | TRBJ2-7 | TRBD2 | TRBV5-1 | many
CASSLTVPSYEQYF | TGTGCCAGCAGCTTGACGGTCCCCTCCTACGAGCAGTACTTC | TRBJ2-7 | . | TRBV5-4 | many
CSVAPSIGYTF | TGCAGCGTTGCCCCCTCGATTGGCTACACCTTC | TRBJ1-2 | . | TRBV29-1 | medium-sized
CASSYLAQSNSPLHF | TGTGCCAGCAGTTATTTGGCACAGTCTAATTCACCCCTCCACTTT | TRBJ1-6 | . | TRBV6-5 | medium-sized
CASSFGTGDEKLFF | TGCGCCAGCAGCTTCGGGACAGGGGACGAAAAACTGTTTTTT | TRBJ1-4 | TRBD1 | TRBV5-1 | few
CASSSPKTGNTEAFF | TGTGCCAGCAGCTCGCCCAAAACAGGGAACACTGAAGCTTTCTTT | TRBJ1-1 | . | TRBV5-4 | many
CAIRRQGDAEAFF | TGTGCCATCCGCCGACAGGGGGACGCTGAAGCTTTCTTT | TRBJ1-1 | TRBD1 | TRBV10-3 | many
CSVTNGGNQPQHF | TGCAGCGTTACTAATGGGGGCAATCAGCCCCAGCATTTT | TRBJ1-5 | . | TRBV29-1 | many
CASILGSSYNEQFF | TGTGCCAGCATCCTGGGGAGCTCCTACAATGAGCAGTTCTTC | TRBJ2-1 | . | TRBV2 | many
CSVHLNTEAFF | TGCAGCGTTCACTTGAACACTGAAGCTTTCTTT | TRBJ1-1 | . | TRBV29-1 | medium-sized
CASRSSGTGIYEQYF | TGTGCCAGCAGGTCCTCCGGGACAGGGATCTACGAGCAGTACTTC | TRBJ2-7 | TRBD1 | TRBV28 | .
CASSPRGAGAYEQYF | TGTGCCAGCAGCCCTCGGGGGGCAGGGGCTTACGAGCAGTACTTC | TRBJ2-7 | . | TRBV7-9 | many
CASSHVGGTGELFF | TGTGCCAGCAGCCACGTGGGGGGAACCGGGGAGCTGTTTTTT | TRBJ2-2 | . | TRBV14 | few
CASSYGRGLYNEQFF | TGTGCCAGCAGTTATGGGCGGGGCCTCTACAATGAGCAGTTCTTC | TRBJ2-1 | . | TRBV6-2/TRBV6-3 | few